Only a few counts were recorded for the clone carrying this T cell receptor beta chain. The sample is drawn from a study of human T cells and chemical hapten exposure. A single record per CDR3 protein comes from TCRdb applying MiXCR to the RACE reads. There are about 270,000 distinct CDR3 sequences in the sample; 7.5% to 9% occur only once, and more than 0.95% lies in the top ten. Time point specified: pre-sensitization, week 0. Treatment indicated: therapeutic diphenylcyclopropenone sensitization with weekly scalp DPC. Germline trimming cut 5 bases from V and 6 bases from J; bases unmatched to any gene: 14. Germline CDR1 and CDR2: SGHTA and FQGNSA. The CDR3 is 16 amino acids.

This specimen was whole blood, taken in connection with sensitization to the hapten diphenylcyclopropenone (DPC). The chain combines TRBV7-2 with TRBJ1-1; 8 nucleotides align to TRBD1. The origin of this receptor is a man aged 18 to 29 with alopecia areata. Some clones in this sample may be carry-over from other donors' samples. CDR3: CASSKGQGPRSAEAFF. CDR3 DNA: TGTGCCAGCAGCAAAGGACAGGGACCCCGGTCGGCTGAAGCTTTCTTT.